These 26 T cell receptor beta chains share one sample of origin, sequenced in a study of spatial heterogeneity in lung cancer. Noted time point: blood at routine non-recurrence follow-up after resection. Sequencing was performed on whole RNA extracted from tumor and nontumor lung tissue, or from frozen PBMC, and the material was left unsorted. TCRdb fed the 5' RACE reads into MiXCR, producing one record per CDR3 protein. Of around 110,000 distinct CDR3 sequences in the sample, more than 9% were seen once. The material was PBMCs, obtained at follow-up. All receptors derive from a male donor with early-stage non-small cell lung cancer.

This clonotype was counted a few times. The CDR3 is CASGGRDRVFTF. Here the CDR3 DNA reads TGTGCCAGCGGGGGACGGGACAGGGTTTTCACCTTC. The chain has TRBV2 and TRBJ1-2; TRBD1 aligns across 9 bases. The length of the CDR3 is 12 residues. Germline CDR1 is SNHLY and CDR2 is FYNNEI. The junction had 11 bases not matched to a gene; V was cut back by 8 bases and J by 13 bases.

This chain connects TRBV7-2 to TRBJ1-6; no clear D. There are 15 residues in the CDR3. The V gene lost 5 bases and the J gene lost 3 bases, with 11 bases spanning the gap. Germline CDR1 reads SGHTA; CDR2 reads FQGNSA. The CDR3 DNA sequence: TGTGCCAGCAGCCCTGGACCGGGCTATAATTCACCCCTCCACTTT. It translates to CASSPGPGYNSPLHF.

The chain recombines TRBV12-3 or TRBV12-4 with TRBJ2-1; a weak D match, TRBD1 (6 bases). There are 13 residues in the CDR3. Trimming shortened V by 3 bases and J by 9 bases, and 12 bases separated the two germline ends. The CDR3 spells CASSFLQGSEQFF. CDR3 DNA: TGTGCCAGCAGTTTTCTACAGGGCTCTGAGCAGTTCTTC.

This clonotype occurred a few times. This sequence joins TRBV7-8 and TRBJ1-2; 8 bases are a match to TRBD1. The CDR3 contains 14 residues. Germline trimming cut 7 bases from V and 3 bases from J; bases unmatched to any gene: 7. Germline lookup yields CDR1 SGHVS and CDR2 FQNEAQ. The CDR3 DNA reads TGTGCCAGCACCATACAGGGGGAGGACTATGGCTACACCTTC. Its protein is CASTIQGEDYGYTF.

This clonotype was detected only a few times. The genes are TRBV9 and TRBJ2-7; D is possibly TRBD2 (7 bases). V lost 1 base and J 1 base, leaving 15 bases between the germline ends. The CDR3 is 16 amino acids. Germline lookup yields CDR1 SGDLS and CDR2 YYNGEE. CDR3 coding DNA: TGTGCCAGCAGCGTAAATGCCGGGGGGCTTTCCTACGAGCAGTACTTC. The encoded protein is CASSVNAGGLSYEQYF.

This rearrangement joins TRBV25-1 to TRBJ1-6; weak D call: TRBD1 (5 bases). Germline CDR1 reads MGHDK; CDR2 reads SYGVNS. The V end lost 5 bases, the J end lost 6 bases, and 8 bases lay between the germline ends. CDR3 length: 13 residues. The CDR3 loop is CASSRQSNSPLHF. The CDR3 nucleotides are TGTGCCAGCAGTCGACAGAGTAATTCACCCCTCCACTTT.

The table lists this clonotype with a few counts. The V gene is TRBV7-2, the J gene TRBJ2-1, with D uncertain. The germline V gene has CDR1 SGHTA and CDR2 FQGNSA. V gave up 1 base and J gave up 8 bases, with 6 bases separating them. This CDR3 is built from 12 residues. CDR3 DNA sequence: TGTGCCAGCAGCTTAGTAGGTTATGAGCAGTTCTTC. It translates to CASSLVGYEQFF. Complete variable domain (other parts from reference TRBV7-2 and TRBJ2-1): GAGVSQSPSNKVTEKGKDVELRCDPISGHTALYWYRQSLGQGLEFLIYFQGNSAPDKSGLPSDRFSAERTGGSVSTLTIQRTQQEDSAVYLCASSLVGYEQFFGPGTRLTVL.

Only a few counts were recorded for this clonotype. The chain is built from TRBV28 and TRBJ2-5, with D maybe TRBD1 (6 bases). The CDR3 extends over 14 amino acids. Germline values: CDR1 MDHEN, CDR2 SYDVKM. The ends were cut back, 6 bases at V and 1 base at J, with 12 bases in the middle. CDR3 residues: CASRSYRVQETQYF. In nucleotides, the CDR3 is TGTGCCAGCAGATCCTACAGGGTCCAAGAGACCCAGTACTTC.

In this sample, this clonotype turned up a few times. This sequence joins TRBV7-3 and TRBJ2-2; D is uncertain. The germline V gene encodes CDR1 SGHTA and CDR2 FQGTGA. The CDR3 length is 14 residues. Trimming stripped 4 bases from V and 1 base from J, with 7 bases between. CDR3 sequence: CASSSYLNTGELFF. Here the CDR3 DNA reads TGTGCCAGCAGCTCCTACCTGAACACCGGGGAGCTGTTTTTT.

This clonotype was seen at least ten times. This chain uses TRBV29-1 with TRBJ1-3, with 10 positions matching TRBD1. This CDR3 is 14 amino acids long. The germline CDR1 and CDR2 sequences are SQVTM and ANQGSEA. J was trimmed by 3 bases and V by 8 bases; bases with no gene match: 7. CDR3 loop: CSMHRTGGGNTIYF. CDR3 DNA sequence: TGCAGCATGCACCGGACAGGGGGTGGAAACACCATATATTTT.

This clonotype was seen only a few times. The J gene is TRBJ2-1, the V gene TRBV20-1; TRBD2 might be the D (5 bases). CDR3 length: 14 amino acids. Trimming removed 5 bases at V and 0 bases at J, with 11 bases between. The germline CDR1 and CDR2 sequences are DFQATT and SNEGSKA (reference sequence). CDR3 bases: TGCAGTGCTGGGAGCGGTAGCTCCTACAATGAGCAGTTCTTC. Translation gives CSAGSGSSYNEQFF.

This clonotype has a handful of counts. The chain joins TRBV20-1 to TRBJ2-1; weak D call: TRBD2 (5 bases). The CDR3 is 14 residues long. Trimming took off 6 bases at V and 0 bases at J, with 12 bases between the two ends. Looked up from germline, CDR1 is DFQATT and CDR2 is SNEGSKA (reference sequence). This CDR3 is CSALLVSSYNEQFF. CDR3 coding DNA: TGCAGTGCCCTACTAGTAAGCTCCTACAATGAGCAGTTCTTC.

This chain links TRBV5-1 with TRBJ1-1; D is undetermined. V lost 2 bases to trimming and J lost 0 bases, with 8 bases between them. The CDR3 is 14 residues long. Germline V gene lookup returns CDR1 SGHRS and CDR2 YFSETQ. CDR3 sequence: CASSLLGMNTEAFF. The CDR3 DNA reads TGCGCCAGCAGCTTACTGGGGATGAACACTGAAGCTTTCTTT.

This chain links TRBV24-1 with TRBJ1-1; no reliable D call. The CDR3 contains 13 residues. Per the germline V gene, CDR1 is KGHDR and CDR2 is SFDVKD. Between the trimmed V and J ends, which lost 3 bases and 0 bases, there was a span of 4 bases. The CDR3: CATSDPLNTEAFF. The DNA for the CDR3 is TGTGCCACCAGTGATCCTTTGAACACTGAAGCTTTCTTT.

The genes are TRBV6-5 and TRBJ2-7; 7 bases fit TRBD1. Germline-derived CDR1 and CDR2 are MNHEY and SVGAGI. V was pared by 4 bases and J by 2 bases, with 5 bases of the junction left unmatched. This CDR3 contains 14 residues. The CDR3 spells CASSLGQEAYEQYF. The CDR3 region has the DNA TGTGCCAGCAGTTTAGGACAGGAGGCCTACGAGCAGTACTTC.

In this sample, this clonotype turned up a few times. The chain combines TRBV9 with TRBJ2-7, with a weak D call TRBD2 (5 bases). The CDR3 spans 16 residues. Trimming removed 0 bases at V and 0 bases at J, with 13 bases between. Per germline, CDR1 SGDLS and CDR2 YYNGEE. The CDR3 here is CASSVGASGSSYEQYF. For the CDR3, the DNA is TGTGCCAGCAGCGTAGGAGCCAGCGGCTCCTCCTACGAGCAGTACTTC.

This clonotype was counted a few times. V usage is TRBV5-1 and J usage is TRBJ1-1; no definite D call. Germline V lookup: CDR1 SGHRS, CDR2 YFSETQ. The V and J ends lost 2 bases and 2 bases respectively, with 10 bases between them. The CDR3 is 14 amino acids. The CDR3 sequence is CASSFRDINTEAFF. CDR3 DNA: TGCGCCAGCAGCTTCCGGGATATAAACACTGAAGCTTTCTTT. The full variable domain, in which reference TRBV5-1 and TRBJ1-1 provide the parts outside the CDR3, is KAGVTQTPRYLIKTRGQQVTLSCSPISGHRSVSWYQQTPGQGLQFLFEYFSETQRNKGNFPGRFSGRQFSNSRSEMNVSTLELGDSALYLCASSFRDINTEAFFGQGTRLTVV.

In its sample, this clonotype was seen many times. The genes are TRBV6-5 and TRBJ2-5, with D possibly being TRBD1 (5 bases). CDR1 is MNHEY, CDR2 SVGAGI, per germline. Deletions cut 6 bases from V and 7 bases from J, with 15 bases between. The CDR3 totals 13 residues. The CDR3 reads CASSPGQGLTQYF. In nucleotides, the CDR3 is TGTGCCAGCAGCCCCGGGCAGGGTCTGACCCAGTACTTC.

This clonotype was recorded a few times. The genes are TRBV20-1 and TRBJ2-3, with D possibly TRBD1 on 6 matching bases. Germline V gene sequence: CDR1 DFQATT, CDR2 SNEGSKA (reference sequence). CDR3 length equals 14 residues. Trimming cost V 3 bases and J 2 bases, with 12 bases left between them. CDR3 sequence reads: CSASRTGFTDTQYF. In DNA, the CDR3 is TGCAGTGCTAGTCGCACAGGGTTCACAGATACGCAGTATTTT.

The V call is TRBV20-1, the J call TRBJ2-7; D is unclear. Germline assignment: CDR1 DFQATT and CDR2 SNEGSKA (reference sequence). The CDR3 consists of 14 residues. Trimming removed 5 bases from V and 0 bases from J, with 14 bases in between. The CDR3 region is CSAQRMVSSYEQYF. The CDR3 DNA is TGCAGTGCTCAGCGCATGGTGAGCTCCTACGAGCAGTACTTC.

This clonotype was counted ten times or more. The genes are TRBV28 and TRBJ1-5; 8 bases are shared with TRBD1. Germline V CDR1 and CDR2: MDHEN, SYDVKM. The CDR3 sequence is 15 residues long. J gave up 3 bases and V 6 bases, and 7 bases lay outside the gene matches. The CDR3 protein is CASSRGTGNNQPQHF. The CDR3 region has the DNA TGTGCCAGCAGCCGAGGGACAGGCAACAATCAGCCCCAGCATTTT.

This clonotype was observed at least ten times. The V gene is TRBV20-1, the J gene TRBJ1-4, with D tentatively TRBD1 (5 bases). The germline V and J ends were trimmed by 5 bases and 6 bases, with 13 bases remaining between them. This CDR3 has 13 residues. The germline gives CDR1 DFQATT, CDR2 SNEGSKA (reference sequence). Here the CDR3 DNA reads TGCAGTGCTGGGGCTGGGTGGGATGAAAAACTGTTTTTT. The encoded protein is CSAGAGWDEKLFF.

This clonotype was picked up many times. The chain is built from TRBV28 and TRBJ1-3, with D possibly TRBD1 on 5 matching bases. This CDR3 has 13 residues. Trimming removed 5 bases at V and 2 bases at J, with 7 bases between. Germline CDR1 MDHEN, CDR2 SYDVKM. This CDR3 reads CASSPGTGNTIYF. DNA for the CDR3: TGTGCCAGCAGTCCAGGGACTGGAAACACCATATATTTT.

The chain joins TRBV5-8 to TRBJ1-5; 7 nucleotides line up with TRBD1. V shed 0 bases, J shed 2 bases, and the junction held 5 bases outside the gene matches. CDR3 length: 16 amino acids. The V gene's germline CDR1 is SGHTS and CDR2 YDEGEE. CDR3 residues: CASSLAATGGNQPQHF. CDR3 bases: TGTGCCAGCAGCTTGGCCGCTACAGGGGGCAATCAGCCCCAGCATTTT.

This clonotype has more than one count but fewer than ten. V is TRBV10-3 and J is TRBJ1-5, with D maybe TRBD1 (6 bases). The CDR3 sequence is 15 residues long. Germline-derived CDR1 and CDR2 are ENHRY and SYGVKD. The V end was cut by 0 bases, the J end by 5 bases, with 11 bases between. CDR3: CAISESGASYQPQHF. The CDR3, as DNA: TGTGCCATCAGTGAGTCGGGGGCCTCTTATCAGCCCCAGCATTTT.

As regards this clonotype: This clone may be a read error of a much larger clone one base away. The V and J genes are TRBV12-3 or TRBV12-4 and TRBJ2-3, with 7 bases aligning to TRBD1. With V trimmed by 3 bases and J by 2 bases, 2 bases remained unmatched. This CDR3 is built from 14 residues. The CDR3 region has the DNA TGTGCCAGCAGTTTGGACAGGACCACAGATACGCAGTATTTT. This translates into CASSLDRTTDTQYF.